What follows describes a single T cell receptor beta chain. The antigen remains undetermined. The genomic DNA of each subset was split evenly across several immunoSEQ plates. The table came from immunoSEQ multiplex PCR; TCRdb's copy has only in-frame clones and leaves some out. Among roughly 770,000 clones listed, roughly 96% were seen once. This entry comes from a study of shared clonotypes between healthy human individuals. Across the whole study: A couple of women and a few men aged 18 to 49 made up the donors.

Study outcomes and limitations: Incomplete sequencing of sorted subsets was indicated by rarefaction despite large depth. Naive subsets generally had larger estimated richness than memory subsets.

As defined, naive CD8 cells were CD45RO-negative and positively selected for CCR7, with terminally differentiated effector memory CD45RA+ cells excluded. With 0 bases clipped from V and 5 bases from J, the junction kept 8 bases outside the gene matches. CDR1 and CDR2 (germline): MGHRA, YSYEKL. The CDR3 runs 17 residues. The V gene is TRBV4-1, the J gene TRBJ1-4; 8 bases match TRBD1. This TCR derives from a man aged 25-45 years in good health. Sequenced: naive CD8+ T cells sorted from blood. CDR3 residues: CASSQDRNRGANEKLFF. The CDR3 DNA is TGCGCCAGCAGCCAAGATAGGAACAGGGGGGCGAATGAAAAACTGTTTTTT.